The T cell receptor (beta chain) described here comes from a study of blood T cell repertoires in COVID-19. Study as a whole: Some COVID-19 samples were acute and others convalescent; all came from the United States, Italy and Spain.

Trimming cost V 4 bases and J 0 bases, with 10 bases left between them. The CDR3 runs to 14 residues. Germline V CDR1 and CDR2: SGHRS, YFSETQ. Original data processing: Scientists estimated how many nucleated cells there were by amplifying reference gene primers. The protocol was immunoSEQ multiplex PCR, while the TCRdb copy is restricted to in-frame clones and leaves out a portion. D and trimming come from the DNA, and the V and J calls and clone size come from that table. The sample contains 90,000 to 120,000 clones, around four fifths of which appear only once. The specimen sequenced was peripheral blood. V usage is TRBV5-1 and J usage is TRBJ2-5; a possible D gene is TRBD2 (6 bases). The sequence came from a man aged 65 to 85 with acute or convalescent COVID-19. This CDR3 is CASSPGTHQETQYF. The DNA of the CDR3 is TGCGCCAGCAGCCCGGGGACTCACCAAGAGACCCAGTACTTC.